The source of this TCR beta chain is a study of blood T cell repertoires in COVID-19. Study-level information: From T cells, B-cell-depleted T cells, or PBMCs came the material, which was cDNA or gDNA.

Original data processing: Amplifying reference gene primers gave estimates of nucleated cell counts. The method was immunoSEQ multiplex PCR; TCRdb's version includes in-frame clones alone and lacks a portion of them. V and J calls and clone size follow that table, whereas D and trimming were derived from the DNA. The sample includes around 100,000 clones, 70% to 90% of them seen just once. The germline V gene has CDR1 SGHVS and CDR2 FQNEAQ. This CDR3 spans 18 amino acids. V was shortened by 4 bases and J by 0 bases, with 18 bases between the two germline ends. The sequence came from a human donor in a cohort sampled during active COVID-19. Material: peripheral blood. The chain joins TRBV7-8 to TRBJ2-2, with D possibly matching TRBD1 (5 bases). CDR3 DNA: TGTGCCAGCAGCTCCACTACCGTTACAGGAACGAACACCGGGGAGCTGTTTTTT. Amino acids: CASSSTTVTGTNTGELFF.